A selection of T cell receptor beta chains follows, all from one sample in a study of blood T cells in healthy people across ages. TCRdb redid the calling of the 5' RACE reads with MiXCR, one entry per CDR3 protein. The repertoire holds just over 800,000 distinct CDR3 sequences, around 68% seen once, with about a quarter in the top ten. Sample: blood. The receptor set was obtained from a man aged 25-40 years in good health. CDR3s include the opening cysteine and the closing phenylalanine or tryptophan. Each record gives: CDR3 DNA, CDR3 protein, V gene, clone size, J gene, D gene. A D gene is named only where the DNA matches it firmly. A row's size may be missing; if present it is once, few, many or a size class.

TGTGCCAGCAGCTTACCAAGCACAGATATGCAGTATTTT,CASSLPSTDMQYF,TRBV7-2,.,TRBJ2-3,.
TGTGCCAGCAGCCAAGGTCCGCTTATATCGCCCGACATTCAGTACTTC,CASSQGPLISPDIQYF,TRBV4-2,.,TRBJ2-4,.
TGTGCCAGCAGGCAGGGGTTTTCGGAAGCTTTCTTT,CASRQGFSEAFF,TRBV6-2/TRBV6-3,.,TRBJ1-1,.
TGTGCCAGCAGCCAAGATGAGACTAGCGGGGGTTTGGCTGATACGCAGTATTTT,CASSQDETSGGLADTQYF,TRBV4-2,.,TRBJ2-3,TRBD2
TGCGCCAGCAGCCACCGGGACAGCAGCTCCTACGAGCAGTACTTC,CASSHRDSSSYEQYF,TRBV4-3,.,TRBJ2-7,TRBD1
TGTGCCAGCACCCCGGCGGGACTTAGCAATGAGCAGTTCTTC,CASTPAGLSNEQFF,TRBV12-3/TRBV12-4,.,TRBJ2-1,.
TGTGCCAGCAGCTTATACGAGACCCAGTACTTC,CASSLYETQYF,TRBV7-2,many,TRBJ2-5,.
TGCAGTGCTAGGGACATAGTGGCAGATACGCAGTATTTT,CSARDIVADTQYF,TRBV20-1,few,TRBJ2-3,.
TGTGCCAGCATCCGGACTACAGATACGCAGTATTTT,CASIRTTDTQYF,TRBV7-9,.,TRBJ2-3,.
TGCAGTGCTAGAGTCCGGGCCGGACCCGAAAACATTCAGTACTTC,CSARVRAGPENIQYF,TRBV20-1,.,TRBJ2-4,.
TGCAGTGCTAGAGATAGCTTCAGGGGGAAAATAGACGAGCAGTACTTC,CSARDSFRGKIDEQYF,TRBV20-1,few,TRBJ2-7,TRBD1
TGTGCCTGGAGTACGGGACAGGGGGCGGCAAACATTCAGTACTTC,CAWSTGQGAANIQYF,TRBV30,.,TRBJ2-4,TRBD1
TGCAGCGTTCGAGGGTCGGGACAGGGGGCCAAAAACATTCAGTACTTC,CSVRGSGQGAKNIQYF,TRBV29-1,many,TRBJ2-4,TRBD1
TGTGCCAGCGGCCAGGGGGACCCCCGCGAGCAGTACTTC,CASGQGDPREQYF,TRBV28,once,TRBJ2-7,TRBD1
TGCAGTGCTAGAAAGTCGGACAGGGAAAATTCACCCCTCCACTTT,CSARKSDRENSPLHF,TRBV20-1,.,TRBJ1-6,TRBD1
TGTGCCAGCAGCTTCGGGGGAGGCACTGAAGCTTTCTTT,CASSFGGGTEAFF,TRBV5-6,few,TRBJ1-1,.
TGCGCCAGCAGCTACGACAAATCTAGCGCAGATACGCAGTATTTT,CASSYDKSSADTQYF,TRBV5-1,.,TRBJ2-3,.
TGTGCCACCAGCCCTGACAGAATAGAAAAACTGTTTTTT,CATSPDRIEKLFF,TRBV15,.,TRBJ1-4,.
TGTGCCAGCAGCGCACAGGGTTCGGGCATAAATTCACCCCTCCACTTT,CASSAQGSGINSPLHF,TRBV7-2,.,TRBJ1-6,.
TGTGCCAGCAGCTCTCGGACCCTTTCCTCCTACGAGCAGTACTTC,CASSSRTLSSYEQYF,TRBV7-2,.,TRBJ2-7,.
TGTGCCAGCAGTTATCCTAGGGAGACCCAGTACTTC,CASSYPRETQYF,TRBV12-3/TRBV12-4,few,TRBJ2-5,.
TGTGCCAGCAGTCCACCCCGGGACAGTAACGAGCAGTACTTC,CASSPPRDSNEQYF,TRBV12-3/TRBV12-4,.,TRBJ2-7,TRBD1
TGTGCCAGCAGTTTGTTCCGAGACATGGCCTCCTACGAGCAGTACTTC,CASSLFRDMASYEQYF,TRBV11-3,.,TRBJ2-7,.
TGTGCCAGCAGTGAGCCTACGACAGGGGCTGAAGCTTTCTTT,CASSEPTTGAEAFF,TRBV28,.,TRBJ1-1,TRBD1
TGTGCCAGCAGCTACGGGGGGACGGTAGATACGCAGTATTTT,CASSYGGTVDTQYF,TRBV7-3,.,TRBJ2-3,TRBD2
TGCAGCGCCTCCCAGGGGGACGAGCAGTACTTC,CSASQGDEQYF,TRBV29-1,.,TRBJ2-7,TRBD1
TGTGCCAGCAGTGAAGCACCCCCCAGGGATAATGGCTACACCTTC,CASSEAPPRDNGYTF,TRBV6-1,.,TRBJ1-2,.
TGTGCCAGCTCAATGGCCCTGGGCGATGAGCAGTTCTTC,CASSMALGDEQFF,TRBV18,few,TRBJ2-1,.
TGCAGTGCTAGAGAGGACAGGGGTGGCTATGGCTACACCTTC,CSAREDRGGYGYTF,TRBV20-1,.,TRBJ1-2,TRBD1
TGTGCCAGCTCACCGCGCGGGACAGGGGATAACTACGAGCAGTACTTC,CASSPRGTGDNYEQYF,TRBV18,many,TRBJ2-7,TRBD1
TGTGCCAGCAGTTACTCTTGGCAGGGTCGCTTCGGGGAGACCCAGTACTTC,CASSYSWQGRFGETQYF,TRBV6-5,.,TRBJ2-5,.
TGTGCCAGCAGTTTGGGGACTATTTACAATGAGCAGTTCTTC,CASSLGTIYNEQFF,TRBV27,few,TRBJ2-1,TRBD2
TGTGCCAGCAGCGTAACTACAGGGAAGGATGGCTACACCTTC,CASSVTTGKDGYTF,TRBV9,few,TRBJ1-2,.
TGCAGCGTTGAAATAGGGGTCGGATACAATGAGCAGTTCTTC,CSVEIGVGYNEQFF,TRBV29-1,.,TRBJ2-1,.
TGCAGTGCTAGGGTGGGACAGGGAAAAAACATTCAGTACTTC,CSARVGQGKNIQYF,TRBV20-1,.,TRBJ2-4,TRBD1
TGTGCCAGCAGTGTCTCCAGGGAGATCGAGACCCAGTACTTC,CASSVSREIETQYF,TRBV6-6,.,TRBJ2-5,.
TGTGCCACGAGTTTGGGGGGGACTCAAGAGACCCAGTACTTC,CATSLGGTQETQYF,TRBV6-6,.,TRBJ2-5,TRBD2
TGTGCCAGCAGCGACCGTAGCGGGGCCCCCTCGCGTAGGGAGCAGTTCTTC,CASSDRSGAPSRREQFF,TRBV9,few,TRBJ2-1,TRBD2
TGTGCCAGCAGCCTCAGGTTCCGGGATGAGCAGTTCTTC,CASSLRFRDEQFF,TRBV16,.,TRBJ2-1,.
TGCGCCAGCAGCCAAGTCCCTGTAGGGGAAACCGGGGAGCTGTTTTTT,CASSQVPVGETGELFF,TRBV4-3,.,TRBJ2-2,.
TGTGCCAGCAGTTCCGCTAGCGGGGGGGCCAACGAGCAGTACTTC,CASSSASGGANEQYF,TRBV28,.,TRBJ2-7,TRBD2
TGCAGCGTTATATTTTGGGGCGGTTCACCCTACAATGAGCAGTTCTTC,CSVIFWGGSPYNEQFF,TRBV29-1,.,TRBJ2-1,.
TGTGCCAGCAGTTACTCCGGGGAGGCGGGCTATGGCTACACCTTC,CASSYSGEAGYGYTF,TRBV6-5,few,TRBJ1-2,.
TGCAGTGCTAGTAGGGTAATGCCATATAGCAATCAGCCCCAGCATTTT,CSASRVMPYSNQPQHF,TRBV20-1,.,TRBJ1-5,.
TGTGCCTCCCAGCGTGATACGCAGTATTTT,CASQRDTQYF,TRBV2,.,TRBJ2-3,.
TGTGCCAGCAGCTTTAAAGGTGGAGACAGCGGCTATGGCTACACCTTC,CASSFKGGDSGYGYTF,TRBV5-4,.,TRBJ1-2,.
TGTGCCACCAGTTCGGACATCTCCGACGGGGAGCTGTTTTTT,CATSSDISDGELFF,TRBV24-1,.,TRBJ2-2,.
TGTGCCAGCAGCTTAGAGGGGTGGACCTCCTACAATGAGCAGTTCTTC,CASSLEGWTSYNEQFF,TRBV11-2,.,TRBJ2-1,.
TGTGCCACCAGTGCGCCAGGCCGTGGTTTTAGGCAGTACTTC,CATSAPGRGFRQYF,TRBV24-1,.,TRBJ2-5,.
TGTGCCAGCAGTCTGGGGGGGGGCGTAAGGAATGAGCAGTTCTTC,CASSLGGGVRNEQFF,TRBV6-5,.,TRBJ2-1,.